This T cell receptor beta chain was found in a study of blood T cells in healthy people across ages. V was cut by 5 bases and J by 3 bases, with 11 bases left in between. In germline, CDR1 is DFQATT, CDR2 SNEGSKA (reference sequence). The CDR3 loop spans 12 amino acids. A second PCR of roughly 7 to 11 cycles used a sample-barcoded 5' primer and a J-beta primer mix. Via MiXCR, TCRdb re-called the 5' RACE reads, giving one row per CDR3 protein. The sample shows almost 800,000 distinct CDR3 sequences, 58% of them seen only once. The V gene is TRBV20-1, the J gene TRBJ2-7; D might be TRBD1 (6 bases). Material: blood. The receptor was isolated from a man aged 25-40 years in good health. This CDR3 reads CSAEYRDYEQYF. CDR3 in DNA: TGCAGTGCTGAGTACAGGGACTACGAGCAGTACTTC.